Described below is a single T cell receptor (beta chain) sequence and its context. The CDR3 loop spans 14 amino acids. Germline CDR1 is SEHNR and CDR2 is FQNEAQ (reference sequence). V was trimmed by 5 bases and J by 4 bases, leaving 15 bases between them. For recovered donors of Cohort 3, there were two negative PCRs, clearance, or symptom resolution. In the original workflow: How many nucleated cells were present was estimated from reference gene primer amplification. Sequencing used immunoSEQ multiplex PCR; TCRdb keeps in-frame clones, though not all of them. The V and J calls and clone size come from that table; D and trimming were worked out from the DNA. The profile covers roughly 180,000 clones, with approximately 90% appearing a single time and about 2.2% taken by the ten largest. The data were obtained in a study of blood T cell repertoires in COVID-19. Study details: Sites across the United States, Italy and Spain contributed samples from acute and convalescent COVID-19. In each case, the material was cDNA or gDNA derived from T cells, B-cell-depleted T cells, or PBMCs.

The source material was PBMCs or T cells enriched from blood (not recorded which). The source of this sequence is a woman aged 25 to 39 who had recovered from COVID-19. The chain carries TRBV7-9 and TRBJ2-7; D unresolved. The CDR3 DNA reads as TGTGCCAGCAGCCTAGACCTCAAGGAGTACGAGCAGTACTTC. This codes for CASSLDLKEYEQYF.